The present T cell receptor beta chain was sequenced within a study of blood T cell repertoires in COVID-19. For the study at large: Samples came from the United States, Italy and Spain, spanning acute and convalescent COVID-19. Sample material is recorded as cDNA or gDNA derived from T cells, B-cell-depleted T cells, or PBMCs.

The Seattle patients joined while their infection was active and were tracked longitudinally afterward. CDR1 MGHDK and CDR2 SYGVNS come from the germline V gene. There are 15 residues in the CDR3. The V gene end was trimmed by 5 bases and the J gene end by 3 bases; junction bases not matched to a gene: 7. How the authors handled the data: Reference gene primer amplification yielded estimated nucleated cell counts. Generated by immunoSEQ multiplex PCR, the TCRdb table keeps only in-frame clones and is missing some. Clone size and V and J calls were adopted from that table, with D and trimming inferred from the DNA. The sample has about 26,000 clones; 75% to 90% are singletons.

The receptor's source is a woman older than 75 with COVID-19, enrolled during active disease. This rearrangement joins TRBV25-1 to TRBJ1-3; 7 positions agree with TRBD1. The sequencing sample was made of peripheral blood. The CDR3 reads CASSKTGDLGNTIYF. As DNA, the CDR3 is TGTGCCAGCAGTAAAACAGGGGATCTTGGAAACACCATATATTTT. Based on the CDR3 plus reference TRBV25-1 and TRBJ1-3, the full variable domain is EADIYQTPRYLVIGTGKKITLECSQTMGHDKMYWYQQDPGMELHLIHYSYGVNSTEKGDLSSESTVSRIRTEHFPLTLESARPSHTSQYLCASSKTGDLGNTIYFGEGSWLTVV.